The entry that follows covers one T cell receptor (beta chain) sequence. This clonotype came up a few times. Its antigen has not been determined. No much larger clone exists at a distance of one base, and base qualities are not known. TCR beta repertoires were profiled from peripheral blood of approximately 13 young patients with multiple sclerosis to demonstrate the VDJtools post-analysis software. The patients with multiple sclerosis were children and adolescents between about 6 and 17 years of age. The cysteine opens and the phenylalanine closes a CDR3 of 13 amino acids. CDR3 DNA only is kept here, 39 bases in frame from base 1. V is pruned by 4 bases and J by 12 bases, leaving 4 bases of the junction without a gene match. For CDR1 and CDR2, the germline V gene lists SGHTA and FQGNSA. This specimen comes from a study of post-analysis software for immune sequencing data (dated by TCRdb to about 2015). For context, the study as a whole: Disease courses on record covered relapsing-remitting, secondary progressive and progressive-relapsing multiple sclerosis, though some patients had no subtype annotation. Patient repertoires were compared against around twelve previously published healthy control repertoires from donors aged about 6 to 26 years. A subset of samples was prepared in parallel using single-end sample barcoding, then pooled and co-amplified after Illumina adapter ligation. The investigation overall reported the following: Direct clustering with F measure showed strong co-clustering of samples prepared in the same batch, prompting a batch-effect correction. Patients showed significantly higher frequencies than controls for about five TRBV segments, among them TRBV5-6, TRBV5-1 and TRBV20-1. The control group was slightly older than the multiple sclerosis patient group. Multiple sclerosis patients had significantly lower normalized Chao1 diversity than controls, a result that suggests substantial peripheral T-cell clonal expansion.

The library was obtained by PCR. The sample was run on an Illumina HiSeq 2500. Unique molecular identifiers were incorporated into TCR beta cDNA libraries to reduce PCR and sequencing biases. Roughly 500,000 cDNA molecules were obtained for every 1 to 10 million input T cells, so each molecule roughly corresponded to one T cell. Patient libraries were prepared and sequenced with the same protocol used for the earlier healthy control dataset. Samples belonging to the same batch were prepared together, multiplexed and sequenced on a shared HiSeq lane. As for how the authors treated the data: Raw barcoded reads were processed with MIGEC, discarding single-read molecular identifier groups before consensus assembly and CDR3 extraction. VDJtools was used for post-analysis of the clonotype tables, with diversity normalized by down-sampling every dataset to the smallest sample size. In repertoire overlap clustering, CDR3 amino acid sequences, but not nucleotide sequences, were matched to correct batch-related cross-sample contamination. TCRdb trimmed public reads at Q25 via fastp, called clones via MiXCR and kept in-frame beta chains. Identical CDR3 protein sequences are pooled into one entry, listed with their most common genes and DNA. The V and J calls were determined by TCRdb, not by the authors. This sample holds roughly 600,000 distinct CDR3 sequences; 44% were observed only once. Approximately 1.7% of the sample goes to the ten largest clones.

Sequenced material: blood. The sequence is built from TRBV7-2 and TRBJ2-1, with 12 junctional bases fitting TRBD1. This clonotype was sampled from a girl between 10 and 17 years old with multiple sclerosis. This receptor carries the CDR3 CASSWGQGAGQFF. The nucleotide sequence is given as TGTGCCAGCAGCTGGGGACAGGGGGCCGGGCAGTTCTTC.